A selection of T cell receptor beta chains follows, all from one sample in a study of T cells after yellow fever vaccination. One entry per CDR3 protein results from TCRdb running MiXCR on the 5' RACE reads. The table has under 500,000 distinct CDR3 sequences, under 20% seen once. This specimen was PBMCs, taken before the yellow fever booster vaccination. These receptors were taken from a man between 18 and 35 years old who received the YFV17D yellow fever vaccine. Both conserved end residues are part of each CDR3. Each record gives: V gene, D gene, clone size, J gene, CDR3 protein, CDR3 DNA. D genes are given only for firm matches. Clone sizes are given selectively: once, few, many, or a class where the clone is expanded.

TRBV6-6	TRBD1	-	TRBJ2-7	CASSRGQDYEQYF	TGTGCCAGCAGTCGAGGACAGGACTACGAGCAGTACTTC
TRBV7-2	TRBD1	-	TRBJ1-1	CASSLVQGQGPTEAFF	TGTGCCAGCAGCTTAGTTCAAGGACAGGGGCCGACTGAAGCTTTCTTT
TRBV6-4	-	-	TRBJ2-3	CASSDRYTDTQYF	TGTGCCAGCAGTGACAGGTACACAGATACGCAGTATTTT
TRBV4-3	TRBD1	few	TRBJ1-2	CASSQEVQGLIGGYTF	TGCGCCAGCAGCCAAGAGGTACAGGGGTTAATCGGTGGCTACACCTTC
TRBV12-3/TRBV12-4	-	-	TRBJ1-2	CASSPVMGGNYGYTF	TGTGCCAGCAGCCCCGTTATGGGGGGGAACTATGGCTACACCTTC
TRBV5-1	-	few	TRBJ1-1	CASSPLQGNTEAFF	TGCGCCAGCAGCCCATTACAGGGGAACACTGAAGCTTTCTTT
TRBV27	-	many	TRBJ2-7	CASSLSGPDYEQYF	TGTGCCAGCAGTTTATCCGGACCTGACTACGAGCAGTACTTC
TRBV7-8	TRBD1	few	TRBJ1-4	CASSLGLKPGQPEKLFF	TGTGCCAGCAGCTTAGGGTTAAAACCGGGACAGCCGGAAAAACTGTTTTTT
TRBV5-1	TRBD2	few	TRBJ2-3	CASSLGGGTTDTQYF	TGCGCCAGCAGCTTAGGCGGGGGGACCACAGATACGCAGTATTTT
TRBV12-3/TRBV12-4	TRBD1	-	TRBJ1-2	CASSLQGARGGYTF	TGTGCCAGCAGTTTGCAGGGGGCGCGGGGTGGCTACACCTTC
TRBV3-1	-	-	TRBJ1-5	CASSHGSGWGNQPQHF	TGTGCCAGCAGCCATGGATCAGGGTGGGGGAATCAGCCCCAGCATTTT
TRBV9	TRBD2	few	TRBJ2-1	CASSVGGGRYSSYNEQFF	TGTGCCAGCAGCGTAGGCGGGGGTCGATACAGCTCCTACAATGAGCAGTTCTTC
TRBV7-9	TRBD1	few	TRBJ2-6	CASSFWARQGASGANVLTF	TGTGCCAGCAGCTTTTGGGCGAGACAGGGGGCATCTGGGGCCAACGTCCTGACTTTC
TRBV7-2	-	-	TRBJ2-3	CASSFSLTTDTQYF	TGTGCCAGCAGCTTCAGCCTCACCACAGATACGCAGTATTTT
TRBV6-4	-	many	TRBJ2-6	CASSQNSGANVLTF	TGTGCCAGCAGTCAAAACTCTGGGGCCAACGTCCTGACTTTC
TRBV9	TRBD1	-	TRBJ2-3	CASSVDSGQGSDTQYF	TGTGCCAGCAGCGTGGACTCGGGACAGGGCTCAGATACGCAGTATTTT
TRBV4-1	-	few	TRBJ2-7	CASSQPRRGGYEQYF	TGCGCCAGCAGCCAGCCCAGGAGGGGAGGCTACGAGCAGTACTTC
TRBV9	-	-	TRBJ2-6	CASSVAADSGANVLTF	TGTGCCAGCAGCGTAGCAGCAGACTCTGGGGCCAACGTCCTGACTTTC
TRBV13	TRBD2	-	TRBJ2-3	CASSQTGGLAGGTDTQYF	TGTGCCAGCAGCCAAACCGGGGGACTAGCGGGGGGAACAGATACGCAGTATTTT
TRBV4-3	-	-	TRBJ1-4	CASSQGQVGEKLFF	TGCGCCAGCAGCCAAGGACAGGTCGGCGAAAAACTGTTTTTT
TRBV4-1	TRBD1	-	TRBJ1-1	CASSRGTAVTEAFF	TGCGCCAGCAGCCGAGGGACAGCGGTCACTGAAGCTTTCTTT
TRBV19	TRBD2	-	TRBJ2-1	CASSIPTSGGYNEQFF	TGTGCCAGTAGTATCCCCACTAGCGGGGGTTACAATGAGCAGTTCTTC
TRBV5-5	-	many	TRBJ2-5	CASSLSPSGETQYF	TGTGCCAGCAGCTTATCTCCCAGCGGGGAGACCCAGTACTTC
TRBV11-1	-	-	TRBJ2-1	CASSLVGGVGHEQFF	TGTGCCAGCAGCTTAGTAGGGGGTGTGGGCCATGAGCAGTTCTTC
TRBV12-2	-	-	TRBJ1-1	CASRTTGQGNTEAFF	TGTGCAAGTCGCACAACGGGACAGGGTAACACTGAAGCTTTCTTT
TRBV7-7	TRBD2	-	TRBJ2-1	CAVRGGTYNEQFF	TGTGCCGTGCGGGGGGGAACCTACAATGAGCAGTTCTTC
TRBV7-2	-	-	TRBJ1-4	CASSWPGGLNEKLFF	TGTGCCAGCAGCTGGCCGGGGGGACTAAATGAAAAACTGTTTTTT
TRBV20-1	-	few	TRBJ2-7	CSAKAPGPTHDEQYF	TGCAGTGCCAAGGCCCCCGGGCCTACTCACGACGAGCAGTACTTC
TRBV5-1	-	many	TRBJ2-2	CASSFAKNTGELFF	TGCGCCAGCAGCTTCGCCAAGAACACCGGGGAGCTGTTTTTT
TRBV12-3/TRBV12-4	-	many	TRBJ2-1	CASSLVQGNEQFF	TGTGCCAGCAGTTTAGTACAGGGCAATGAGCAGTTCTTC
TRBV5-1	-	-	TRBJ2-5	CASRLDDETQYF	TGCGCCAGCAGATTGGACGACGAGACCCAGTACTTC
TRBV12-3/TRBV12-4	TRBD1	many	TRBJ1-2	CASRRTGPYGYTF	TGTGCCAGCAGGAGGACAGGTCCCTATGGCTACACCTTC
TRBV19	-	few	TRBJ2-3	CASSTTSTDTQYF	TGTGCCAGTAGTACTACGAGCACAGATACGCAGTATTTT
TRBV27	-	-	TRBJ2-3	CASSFYSTDTQYF	TGTGCCAGCAGTTTTTATAGCACAGATACGCAGTATTTT
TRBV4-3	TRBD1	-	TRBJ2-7	CASSQVGQGYEQYF	TGCGCCAGCAGCCAAGTGGGACAGGGCTACGAGCAGTACTTC
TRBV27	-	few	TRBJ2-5	CASSPRRQLDQYF	TGTGCCAGCAGTCCACGACGTCAATTGGACCAGTACTTC
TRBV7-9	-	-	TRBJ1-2	CASSTTPGAGNYGYTF	TGTGCCAGCAGCACCACACCCGGGGCAGGAAACTATGGCTACACCTTC
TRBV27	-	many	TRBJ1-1	CASSPTGNAEAFF	TGTGCCAGCAGCCCCACAGGGAACGCTGAAGCTTTCTTT